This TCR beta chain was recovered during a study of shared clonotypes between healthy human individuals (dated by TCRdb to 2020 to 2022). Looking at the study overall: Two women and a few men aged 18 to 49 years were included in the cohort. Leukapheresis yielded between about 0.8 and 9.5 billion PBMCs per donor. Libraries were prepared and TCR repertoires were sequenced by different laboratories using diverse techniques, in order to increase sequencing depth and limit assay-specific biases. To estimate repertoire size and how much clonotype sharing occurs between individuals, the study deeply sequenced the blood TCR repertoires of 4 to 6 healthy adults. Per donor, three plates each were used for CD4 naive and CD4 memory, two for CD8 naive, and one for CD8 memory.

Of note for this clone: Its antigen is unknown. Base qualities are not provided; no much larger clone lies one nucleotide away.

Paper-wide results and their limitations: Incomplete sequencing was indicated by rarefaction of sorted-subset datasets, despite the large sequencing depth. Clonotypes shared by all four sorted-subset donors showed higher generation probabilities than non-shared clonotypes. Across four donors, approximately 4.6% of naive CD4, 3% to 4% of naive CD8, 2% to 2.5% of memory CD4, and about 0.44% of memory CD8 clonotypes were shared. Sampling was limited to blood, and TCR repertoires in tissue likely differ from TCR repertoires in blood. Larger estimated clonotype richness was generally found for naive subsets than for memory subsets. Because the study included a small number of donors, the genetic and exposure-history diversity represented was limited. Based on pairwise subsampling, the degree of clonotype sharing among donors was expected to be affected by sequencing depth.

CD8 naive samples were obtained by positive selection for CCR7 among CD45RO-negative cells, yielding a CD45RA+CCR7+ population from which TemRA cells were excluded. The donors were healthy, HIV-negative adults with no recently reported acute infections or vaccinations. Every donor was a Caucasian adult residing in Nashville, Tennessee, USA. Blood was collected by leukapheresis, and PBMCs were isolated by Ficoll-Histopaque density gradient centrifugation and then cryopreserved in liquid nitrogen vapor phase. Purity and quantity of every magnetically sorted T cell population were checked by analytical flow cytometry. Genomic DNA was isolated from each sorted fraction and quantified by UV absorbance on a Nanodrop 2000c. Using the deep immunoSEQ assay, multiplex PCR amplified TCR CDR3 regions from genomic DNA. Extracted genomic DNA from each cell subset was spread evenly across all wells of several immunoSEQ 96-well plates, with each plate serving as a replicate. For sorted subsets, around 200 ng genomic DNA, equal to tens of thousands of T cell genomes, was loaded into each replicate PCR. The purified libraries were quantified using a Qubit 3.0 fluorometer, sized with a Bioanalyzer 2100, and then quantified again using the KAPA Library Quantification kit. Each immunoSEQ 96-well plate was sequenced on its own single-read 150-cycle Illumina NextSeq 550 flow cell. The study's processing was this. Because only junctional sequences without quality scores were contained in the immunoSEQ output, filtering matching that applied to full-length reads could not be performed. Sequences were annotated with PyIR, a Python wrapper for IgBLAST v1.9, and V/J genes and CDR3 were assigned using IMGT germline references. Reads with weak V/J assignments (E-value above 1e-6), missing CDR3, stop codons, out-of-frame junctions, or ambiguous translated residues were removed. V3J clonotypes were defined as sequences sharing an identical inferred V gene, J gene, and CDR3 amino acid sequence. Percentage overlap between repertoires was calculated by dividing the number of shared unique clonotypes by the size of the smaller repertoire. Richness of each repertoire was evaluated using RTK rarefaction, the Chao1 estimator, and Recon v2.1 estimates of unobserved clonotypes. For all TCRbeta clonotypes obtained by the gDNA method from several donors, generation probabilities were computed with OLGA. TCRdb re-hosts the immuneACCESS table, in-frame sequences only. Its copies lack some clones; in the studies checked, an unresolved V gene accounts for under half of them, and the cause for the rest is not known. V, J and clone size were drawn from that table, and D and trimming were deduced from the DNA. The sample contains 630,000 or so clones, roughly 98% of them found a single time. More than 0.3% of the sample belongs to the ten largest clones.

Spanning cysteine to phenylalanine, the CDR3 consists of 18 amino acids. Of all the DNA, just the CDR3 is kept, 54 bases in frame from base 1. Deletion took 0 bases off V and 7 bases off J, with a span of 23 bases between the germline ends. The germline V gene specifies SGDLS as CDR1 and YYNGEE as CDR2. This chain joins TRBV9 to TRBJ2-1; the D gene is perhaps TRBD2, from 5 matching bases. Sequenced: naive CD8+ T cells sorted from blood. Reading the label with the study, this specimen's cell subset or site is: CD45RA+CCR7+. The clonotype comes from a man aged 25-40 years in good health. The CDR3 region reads CASSVVVGEVVGTNEQFF. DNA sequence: TGTGCCAGCAGCGTAGTAGTGGGAGAGGTCGTTGGAACTAATGAGCAGTTCTTC.